The rows below give T cell receptor beta chains drawn from one sample of a study of blood T cells in healthy people across ages. Each CDR3 protein is one row after TCRdb ran MiXCR on the 5' RACE reads. The sample has some 760,000 distinct CDR3 sequences; 25% are singletons. The sample also formed part of further work on T cells of mothers and their children.

Sequenced sample: blood. The receptors were gathered from a boy younger than 18 in good health. Both conserved end residues are part of each CDR3.

>.|TRBV6-1|15
CASVYRGLQGNEQFF
>TRBJ2-1|TRBV9|14
CASSVGDTYNEQFF
>TRBJ2-7|TRBV27|13
CASSSGPLYEQYF
>TRBJ2-3|TRBV7-3|14
CASSFLAGGDTQYF
>TRBJ2-7|TRBV5-1|14
CASSLVGQKLEQYF
>.|TRBV6-5|15
CASKPPGKGSYEQYF
>TRBJ2-4|TRBV28|14
CASSFMGVENIQYF
>TRBJ2-1|TRBV19|15
CASSQALAVNNEQFF
>TRBJ1-1|TRBV12-3/TRBV12-4|17
CASSLALGTVAYTEAFF
>.|TRBV10-3|13
CAISDGRQETQYF
>TRBJ2-2|TRBV11-2|13
CASSWTSGGELFF
>.|TRBV28|12
CASSLEGFEQFF
>TRBJ2-7|TRBV28|15
CASSLWYQGASEQYF
>TRBJ2-2|TRBV29-1|14
CSVEGQGTPGELFF
>TRBJ2-5|TRBV6-2/TRBV6-3|16
CASSYQDGGPGETQYF
>TRBJ2-5|TRBV13|16
CASSVKTGRRRETQYF
>TRBJ1-5|TRBV6-1|13
CASSVGDYQPQHF
>TRBJ2-7|TRBV6-6|13
CASTWGVQGEQYF
>TRBJ2-1|TRBV20-1|13
CSASFSAYNEQFF
>TRBJ1-2|TRBV5-1|14
CASSLEYYRDSLYF
>.|TRBV7-9|15
CASSSSDRAPYEQYF
>TRBJ2-7|TRBV7-2|12
CASNSQGYEQYF
>.|TRBV28|17
CASSPPRLAGGHNEQFF
>TRBJ2-6|TRBV12-3/TRBV12-4|16
CASSWDSGSGANVLTF
>TRBJ1-1|TRBV7-8|10
CAHENTEAFF
>TRBJ2-1|TRBV3-1|15
CASSQRASAYNEQFF
>TRBJ2-3|TRBV29-1|13
CSVAGGTTDTQYF
>TRBJ1-2|TRBV7-9|13
CASSLAGAHGYTF
>TRBJ1-4|TRBV12-3/TRBV12-4|15
CASNRQGGKNEKLFF
>.|TRBV28|13
CASSPPGFHEQYF
>.|TRBV4-2|17
CASSQGNSGGSSYEQYF
>TRBJ2-5|TRBV10-3|13
CAISESIKGTQYF
>TRBJ2-5|TRBV6-5|15
CASSEDEFYRETQYF
>TRBJ2-1|TRBV2|14
CASSGGLAEGEQFF
>.|TRBV20-1|13
CSALTSGNTEQFF
>TRBJ2-3|TRBV12-3/TRBV12-4|17
CASSFRPGATSTDTQYF
>TRBJ2-6|TRBV6-5|15
CASSYERTGADVLTF
>.|TRBV7-2|15
CASSLEGGSHNEQFF
>TRBJ2-5|TRBV4-1|16
CASSQVSSRPGETQYF
>TRBJ2-5|TRBV20-1|14
CSASASDRQETQYF
>.|TRBV11-2|16
CASSLSIGLAGNEQFF
>TRBJ1-6|TRBV2|13
CASKDRGLSPLHF
>TRBJ1-1|TRBV7-9|14
CASSFLGMDTEAFF
>TRBJ2-3|TRBV29-1|11
CSVETIGTQYF
>TRBJ2-7|TRBV12-3/TRBV12-4|14
CASSLAPRTQEQYF
>TRBJ1-3|TRBV3-1|17
CASSLPLGSLSGNTIYF
>TRBJ2-7|TRBV24-1|12
CATSDLKGEQYF
>TRBJ1-3|TRBV25-1|19
CASSEYFWEGASSGNTIYF
>TRBJ2-7|TRBV12-3/TRBV12-4|12
CASSLDRAGQYF
>TRBJ2-7|TRBV20-1|14
CSAPKSGPTYEQYF